This paragraph reports one T cell receptor (beta chain). Its antigen remains unidentified. The germline CDR1 and CDR2 sequences are MNHNY and SVGAGI (reference sequence). The CDR3 contains 15 residues. V shed 6 bases and J 5 bases; nucleotides not matched to a gene: 12. These data come from a study of siplizumab effects on memory and regulatory T cells. The data were produced by immunoSEQ multiplex PCR, yet TCRdb's version contains in-frame clones alone and is incomplete. The sample includes roughly 120,000 clones, about 94% of them seen just once. Whole-study findings and limits: Siplizumab significantly reduced alloreactive sequences traceable to unstimulated CD4+ memory cells. In roughly 75-97% of proliferating CD4+ or CD8+ clones, a naive or memory phenotype could not be assigned. Naive T cells looked more diverse than memory cells and looked like major alloresponse contributors.

Sequenced input: non-Treg CD4+ T cells sorted from blood. The chain carries TRBV6-6 and TRBJ2-7, with 8 bases matching TRBD2. The TCR sequence derives from a human donor in good health. In nucleotides, the CDR3 is TGTGCCAGCAGCAGAGCGGGAGAGCAGAGCCACGAGCAGTACTTC. Protein: CASSRAGEQSHEQYF.